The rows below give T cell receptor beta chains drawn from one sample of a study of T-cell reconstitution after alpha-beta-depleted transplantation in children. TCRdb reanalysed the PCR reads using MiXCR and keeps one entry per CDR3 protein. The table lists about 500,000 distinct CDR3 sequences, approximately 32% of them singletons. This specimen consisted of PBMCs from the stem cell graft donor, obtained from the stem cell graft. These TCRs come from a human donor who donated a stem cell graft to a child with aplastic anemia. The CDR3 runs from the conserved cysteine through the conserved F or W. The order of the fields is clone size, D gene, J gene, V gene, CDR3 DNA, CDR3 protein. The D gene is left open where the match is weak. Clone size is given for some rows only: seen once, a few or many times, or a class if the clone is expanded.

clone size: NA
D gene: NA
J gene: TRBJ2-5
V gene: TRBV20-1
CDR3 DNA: TGCAGTGCTTCATCCGCCGGGAGTTACCAAGAGACCCAGTACTTC
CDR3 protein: CSASSAGSYQETQYF

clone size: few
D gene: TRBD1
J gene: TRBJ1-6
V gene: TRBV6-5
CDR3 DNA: TGTGCCAGCAGTTACGCGGACAGGGGTGATTCACCCCTCCACTTT
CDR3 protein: CASSYADRGDSPLHF

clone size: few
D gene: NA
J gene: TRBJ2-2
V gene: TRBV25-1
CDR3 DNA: TGTGCCAGCAGTGGCGCTAACACCGGGGAGCTGTTTTTT
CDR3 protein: CASSGANTGELFF

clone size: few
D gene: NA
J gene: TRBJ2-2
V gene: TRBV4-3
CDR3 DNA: TGCGCCAGCAGCCAAGAATGGGGGGACGGGGAGCTGTTTTTT
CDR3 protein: CASSQEWGDGELFF

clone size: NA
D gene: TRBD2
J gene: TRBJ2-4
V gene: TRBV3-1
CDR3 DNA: TGTGCCAGCAGCCAGGGGGGACTAGCGGTAGCCAAAAACATTCAGTACTTC
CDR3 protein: CASSQGGLAVAKNIQYF

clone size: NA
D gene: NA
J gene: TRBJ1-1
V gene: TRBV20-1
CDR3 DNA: TGCAGTGCTAGCGAAAGGGACTTGGCTTTCTTT
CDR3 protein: CSASERDLAFF

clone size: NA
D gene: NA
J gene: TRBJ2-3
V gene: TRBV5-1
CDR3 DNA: TGCGCCAGCAGCTTGGGAGGTAGCGCTAACACAGATACGCAGTATTTT
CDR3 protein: CASSLGGSANTDTQYF

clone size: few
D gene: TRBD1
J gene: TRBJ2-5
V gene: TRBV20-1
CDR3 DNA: TGCAGTGCTCTGGCCCATCTGACAGGGGACGAGACCCAGTACTTC
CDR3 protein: CSALAHLTGDETQYF

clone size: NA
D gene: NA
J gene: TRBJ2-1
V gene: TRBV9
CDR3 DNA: TGTGCCAGAAGCGTAGGACTCATCAATGAGCAGTTCTTC
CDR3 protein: CARSVGLINEQFF

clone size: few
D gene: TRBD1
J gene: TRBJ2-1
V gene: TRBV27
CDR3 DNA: TGTGCCACTCTATCCGGGACAGGGGAATTATCTGAGCAGTTCTTC
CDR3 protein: CATLSGTGELSEQFF

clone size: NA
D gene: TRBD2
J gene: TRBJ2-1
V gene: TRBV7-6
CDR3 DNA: TGTGCCAGCAGCCGAGCCGGGAGGGCCTACAATGAGCAGTTCTTC
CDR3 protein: CASSRAGRAYNEQFF

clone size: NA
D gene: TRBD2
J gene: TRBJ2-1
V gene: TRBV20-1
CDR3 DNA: TGCAGTGCTAGAGATCTAGCGGGAGAATCCCGTGAGCAGTTCTTC
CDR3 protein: CSARDLAGESREQFF

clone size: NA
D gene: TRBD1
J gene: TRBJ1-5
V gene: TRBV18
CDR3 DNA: TGTGCCAGCTCACCAACAGGGGGGCCTCAGCCCCAGCATTTT
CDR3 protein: CASSPTGGPQPQHF

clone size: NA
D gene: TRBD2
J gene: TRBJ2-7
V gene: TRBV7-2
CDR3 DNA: TGTGCCAGCGGCCGTCGGGACTACCCCGGCGAGCAGTACTTC
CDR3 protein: CASGRRDYPGEQYF

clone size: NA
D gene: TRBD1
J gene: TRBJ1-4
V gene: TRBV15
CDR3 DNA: TGTGCCACCAGCAGAGGACAGGGAGGAAGTGAAAAACTGTTTTTT
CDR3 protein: CATSRGQGGSEKLFF

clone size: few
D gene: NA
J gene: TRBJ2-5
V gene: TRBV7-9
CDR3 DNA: TGTGCCAGCAGCTGGCAAGAGACCCAGTACTTC
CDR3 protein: CASSWQETQYF

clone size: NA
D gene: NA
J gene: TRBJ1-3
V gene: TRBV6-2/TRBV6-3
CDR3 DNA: TGTGCCAGCACCCGGACAGATCCTCCAAGAATCTCTGGAAACACCATATATTTT
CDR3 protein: CASTRTDPPRISGNTIYF

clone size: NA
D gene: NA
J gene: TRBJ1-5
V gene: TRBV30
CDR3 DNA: TGTGCCTGGGCAAAAGGGGGGAATAGCAATCAGCCCCAGCATTTT
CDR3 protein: CAWAKGGNSNQPQHF

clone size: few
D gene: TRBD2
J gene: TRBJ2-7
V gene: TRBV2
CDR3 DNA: TGTGCCAGCAGTGCGTGGGAGGGGCAGTACTTC
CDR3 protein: CASSAWEGQYF

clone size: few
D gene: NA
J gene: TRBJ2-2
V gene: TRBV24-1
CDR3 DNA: TGTGCCACCAGGGACGGCCCCGGGGAGCTGTTTTTT
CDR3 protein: CATRDGPGELFF

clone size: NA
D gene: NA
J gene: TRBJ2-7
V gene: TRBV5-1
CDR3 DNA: TGCGCCAGCAGCCCCCTGAATAGCGGATCTACCTACGAGCAGTACTTC
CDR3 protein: CASSPLNSGSTYEQYF

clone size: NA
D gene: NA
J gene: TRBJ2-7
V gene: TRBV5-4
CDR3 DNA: TGTGCCAGCAGCTCCCCCGACCACGAGCAGTACTTC
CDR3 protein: CASSSPDHEQYF

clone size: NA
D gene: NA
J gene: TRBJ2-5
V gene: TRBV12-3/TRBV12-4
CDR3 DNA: TGTGCCAGCAGTTTATCCAGGGTTCGAGAGACCCAGTACTTC
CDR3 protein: CASSLSRVRETQYF

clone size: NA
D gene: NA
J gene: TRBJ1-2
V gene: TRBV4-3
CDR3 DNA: TGCGCCAGCAGCCAAGATGGCGGACGAGGCTACACCTTC
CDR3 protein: CASSQDGGRGYTF

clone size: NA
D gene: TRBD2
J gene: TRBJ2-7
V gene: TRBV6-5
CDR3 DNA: TGTGCCAGCAGTTACCGCCTAGCGGGAGCCTACGAGCAGTACTTC
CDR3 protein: CASSYRLAGAYEQYF

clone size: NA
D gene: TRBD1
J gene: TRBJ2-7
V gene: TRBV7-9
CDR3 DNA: TGTGCCAGCAGCTTAGGACGGACAGGGTTCTCCTACGAGCAGTACTTC
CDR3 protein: CASSLGRTGFSYEQYF

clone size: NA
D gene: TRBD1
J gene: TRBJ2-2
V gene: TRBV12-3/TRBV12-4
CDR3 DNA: TGTGCCAACGGACAGGGATCTATAGACACCGGGGAGCTGTTTTTT
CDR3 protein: CANGQGSIDTGELFF

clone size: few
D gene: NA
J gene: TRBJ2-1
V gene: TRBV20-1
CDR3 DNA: TGCAGTGCTAGAGATCCGGGTCGCTCCTACAATGAGCAGTTCTTC
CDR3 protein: CSARDPGRSYNEQFF

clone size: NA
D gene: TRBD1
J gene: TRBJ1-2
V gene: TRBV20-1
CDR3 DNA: TGCAGTGCCACCCCCGGGACAGGGGTATATGGCTACACCTTC
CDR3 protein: CSATPGTGVYGYTF

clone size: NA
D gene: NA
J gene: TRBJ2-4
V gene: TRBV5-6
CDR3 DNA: TGTGCCAGCAGCTTTCCGGGGGCGAGCGGTAACATTCAGTACTTC
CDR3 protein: CASSFPGASGNIQYF